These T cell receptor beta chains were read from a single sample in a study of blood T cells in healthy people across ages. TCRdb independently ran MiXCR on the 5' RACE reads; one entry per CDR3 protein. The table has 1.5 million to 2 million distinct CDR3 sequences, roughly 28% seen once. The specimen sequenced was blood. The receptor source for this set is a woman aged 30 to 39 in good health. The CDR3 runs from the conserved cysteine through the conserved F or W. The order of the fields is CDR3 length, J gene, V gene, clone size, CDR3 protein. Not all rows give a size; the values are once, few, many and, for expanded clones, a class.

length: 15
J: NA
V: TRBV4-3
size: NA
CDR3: CASSQESSGLYEQYF

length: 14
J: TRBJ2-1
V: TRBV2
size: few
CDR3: CVSSEHAVGPEQFF

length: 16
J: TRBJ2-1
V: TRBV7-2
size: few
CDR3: CASSIPGPPTYNEQFF

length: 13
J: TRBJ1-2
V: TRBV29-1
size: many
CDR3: CSVETLEFYGYTF

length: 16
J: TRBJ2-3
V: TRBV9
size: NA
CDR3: CASSSLGGSATDTQYF

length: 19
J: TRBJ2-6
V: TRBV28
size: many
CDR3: CASSPRTGDEEAGANVLTF

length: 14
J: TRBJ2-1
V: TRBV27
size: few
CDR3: CASSLSYGVDEQFF

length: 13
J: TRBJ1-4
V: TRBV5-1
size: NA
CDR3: CASSSVGNEKLFF

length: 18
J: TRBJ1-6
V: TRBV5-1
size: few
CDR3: CASSLGTGMSSYNSPLHF

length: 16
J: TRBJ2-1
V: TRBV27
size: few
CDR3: CASSPRLAGSYNEQFF

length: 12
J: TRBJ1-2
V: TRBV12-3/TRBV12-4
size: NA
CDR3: CVSSLQGGGYTF

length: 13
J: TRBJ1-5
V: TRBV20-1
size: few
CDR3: CSASAETDQPQHF

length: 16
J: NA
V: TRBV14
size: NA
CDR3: CASSPWSGSKRYEQYF

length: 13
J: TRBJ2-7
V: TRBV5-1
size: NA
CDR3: CASSLATRSEQYF

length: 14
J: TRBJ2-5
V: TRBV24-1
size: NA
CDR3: CATSDPSQGETQYF

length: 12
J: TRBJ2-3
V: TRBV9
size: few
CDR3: CASSVGGEKQYF

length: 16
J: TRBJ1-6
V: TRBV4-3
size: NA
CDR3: CASSQDRDSFLSPLHF

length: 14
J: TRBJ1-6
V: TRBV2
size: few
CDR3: CASRDDLRGDPLHF

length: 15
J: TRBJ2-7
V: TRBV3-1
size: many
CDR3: CASSRSPGLTHEQYF

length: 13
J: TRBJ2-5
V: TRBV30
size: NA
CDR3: CAWSLGYQETQYF

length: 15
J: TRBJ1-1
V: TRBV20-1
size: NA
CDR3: CSAREQGAANTEAFF

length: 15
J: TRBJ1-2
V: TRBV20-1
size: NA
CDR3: CSARDMDRAEYGYTF

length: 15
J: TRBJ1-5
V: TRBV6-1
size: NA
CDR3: CASSEYEDSNQPQHF

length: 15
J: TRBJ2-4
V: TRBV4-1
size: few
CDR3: CASSQDPGGLDIQYF

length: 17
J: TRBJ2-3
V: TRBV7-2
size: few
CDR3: CASSLDRLAASTDTQYF

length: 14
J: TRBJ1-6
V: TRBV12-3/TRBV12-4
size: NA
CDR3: CASSRDMPGSPLHF

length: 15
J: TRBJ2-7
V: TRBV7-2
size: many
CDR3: CASSLEFERDHEQYF

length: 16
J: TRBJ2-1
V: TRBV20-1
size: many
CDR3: CSARDRGASANNEQFF

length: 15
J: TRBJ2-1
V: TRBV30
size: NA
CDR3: CAWSSDYQAYNEQFF

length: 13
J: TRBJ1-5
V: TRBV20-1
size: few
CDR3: CSAGQGAGQPQHF

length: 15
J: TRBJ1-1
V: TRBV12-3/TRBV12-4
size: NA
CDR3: CASKSRVGGYTEAFF

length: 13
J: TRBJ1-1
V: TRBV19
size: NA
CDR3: CATSSNGYTEAFF

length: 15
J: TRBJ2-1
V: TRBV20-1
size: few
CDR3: CSAGGRPSPYNEQFF

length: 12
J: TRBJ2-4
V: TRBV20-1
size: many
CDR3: CSARVGRSIQYF

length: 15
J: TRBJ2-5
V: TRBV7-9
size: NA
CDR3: CASSFLSTDQETQYF

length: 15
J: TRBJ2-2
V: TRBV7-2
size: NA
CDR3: CASSQRGVGTGELFF

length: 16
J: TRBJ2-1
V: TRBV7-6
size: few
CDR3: CASSSAGTSVYNEQFF

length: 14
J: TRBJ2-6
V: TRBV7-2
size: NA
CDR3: CASSPDHGANVLTF

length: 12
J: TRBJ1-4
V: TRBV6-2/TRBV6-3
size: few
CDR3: CATGQGGEKLFF

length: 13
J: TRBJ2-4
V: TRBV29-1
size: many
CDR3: CSVKEWSGNIQYF

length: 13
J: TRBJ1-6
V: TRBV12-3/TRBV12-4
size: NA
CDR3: CASRLGDNSPLHF

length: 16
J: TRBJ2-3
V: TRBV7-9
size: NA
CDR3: CASSLARGRPTDTQYF

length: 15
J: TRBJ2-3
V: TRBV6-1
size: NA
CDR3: CASSPYRGRTDTQYF

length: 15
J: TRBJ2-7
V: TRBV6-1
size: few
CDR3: CASSDPLAGEREQYF

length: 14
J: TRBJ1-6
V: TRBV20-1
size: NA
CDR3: CSARRRGRNSPLHF

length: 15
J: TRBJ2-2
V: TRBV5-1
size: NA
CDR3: CASSSRTGVPGELFF

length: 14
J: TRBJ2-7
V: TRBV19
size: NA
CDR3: CASSKGDNSYEQYF

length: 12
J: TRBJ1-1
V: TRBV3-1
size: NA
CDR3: CASSQVNLEAFF

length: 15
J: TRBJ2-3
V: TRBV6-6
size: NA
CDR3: CASNPTGTADYTQYF

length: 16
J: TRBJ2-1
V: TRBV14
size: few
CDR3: CASSRTSGSWVNEQFF